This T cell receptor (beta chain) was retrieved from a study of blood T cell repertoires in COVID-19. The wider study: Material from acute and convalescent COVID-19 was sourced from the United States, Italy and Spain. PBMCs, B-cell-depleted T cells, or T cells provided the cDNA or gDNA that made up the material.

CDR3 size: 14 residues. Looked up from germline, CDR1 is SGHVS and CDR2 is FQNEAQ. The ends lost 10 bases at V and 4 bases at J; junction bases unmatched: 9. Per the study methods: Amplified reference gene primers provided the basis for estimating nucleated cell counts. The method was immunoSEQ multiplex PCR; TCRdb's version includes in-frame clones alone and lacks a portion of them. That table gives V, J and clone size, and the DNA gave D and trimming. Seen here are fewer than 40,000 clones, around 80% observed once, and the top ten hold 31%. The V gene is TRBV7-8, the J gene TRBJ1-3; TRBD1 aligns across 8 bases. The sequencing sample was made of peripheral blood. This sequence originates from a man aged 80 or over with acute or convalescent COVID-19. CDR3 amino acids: CATHRGRSGNTIYF. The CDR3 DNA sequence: TGTGCCACCCACAGGGGGAGGTCGGGAAACACCATATATTTT.